The 22 T cell receptor beta chains in this list originate from one sample, sequenced in a study of T cell clonotyping in hematopoietic cell transplantation. Measured with immunoSEQ multiplex PCR; TCRdb has only the in-frame clones, and not every one. The data show around 8,000 clones, more than 90% seen once. The sample in question was PBMCs, obtained 180 days after allogeneic stem cell transplant. These receptors originate from a female patient aged 45-60 years who had an allogeneic stem cell transplant from an unrelated donor, so the T cells may come from the graft donor. Some clones in this sample may be carry-over from other donors' samples.

This chain links TRBV4-3 with TRBJ1-5; D gene ambiguous. The germline V and J ends were trimmed by 1 base and 3 bases, with 10 bases remaining between them. The CDR3 loop spans 15 amino acids. Germline V gene sequence: CDR1 LGHNA, CDR2 YSLEER. The CDR3 sequence: CASSQGHAVNQPQHF. The CDR3 coding sequence is TGCGCCAGCAGCCAAGGACACGCAGTCAATCAGCCCCAGCATTTT.

This clone was seen a single time. The rearrangement uses TRBV28 and TRBJ1-2; D gene uncertain. V lost 4 bases to trimming and J lost 10 bases, with 10 bases between them. The CDR3 has 11 residues. Germline CDR1 reads MDHEN; CDR2 reads SYDVKM. The CDR3 DNA follows: TGTGCCAGCAGTTCCCTGTTGGACTACACCTTC. As protein: CASSSLLDYTF.

This clone is a singleton in its sample. The genes are TRBV4-2 and TRBJ1-2; D gene ambiguous. Per germline, CDR1 LGHNA and CDR2 YNFKEQ. The CDR3 totals 16 residues. V was shortened by 0 bases and J by 8 bases, with 19 bases between the two germline ends. The CDR3, as DNA: TGTGCCAGCAGCCAAGAAGGGCGTACTCTATCGGGAGGCTACACCTTC. Its protein is CASSQEGRTLSGGYTF.

V gene TRBV6-1 combines with J gene TRBJ1-2; D unresolved. Trimming left V 7 bases short and J 0 bases short, with 15 bases between. Germline values: CDR1 MNHNS, CDR2 SASEGT. The CDR3 covers 15 residues. In DNA form, the CDR3 reads TGTGCCAGCATAATGAGTCGGACGGCTAACTATGGCTACACCTTC. This codes for CASIMSRTANYGYTF.

For the CDR3, the DNA is TGTGCCAGCAGCCGAACCAGAGGGGGGAGCTCCTACAATGAGCAGTTCTTC. This gives the protein CASSRTRGGSSYNEQFF. The chain combines TRBV5-6 with TRBJ2-1, with D perhaps given as TRBD1 or TRBD2 (6 bases each). The CDR3 totals 17 residues. Germline CDR1 SGHDT, CDR2 YYEEEE. Trimming cost V 4 bases and J 0 bases, with 17 bases left between them.

The chain couples TRBV11-2 to TRBJ1-2; 7 bases map to TRBD1. The CDR3 has 13 residues. Trimming cost V 5 bases and J 5 bases; bases outside gene matches: 5. The germline V gene encodes CDR1 SGHAT and CDR2 FQNNGV. For the CDR3, the DNA is TGTGCCAGCAGCCACGGACAGGTTTATGGCTACACCTTC. This gives the protein CASSHGQVYGYTF.

The CDR3 spells CAWRPRGGPYEQYF. The CDR3 DNA reads TGTGCCTGGAGACCTAGGGGGGGCCCTTACGAGCAGTACTTC. The rearrangement joins TRBV30 to TRBJ2-7, with a weak D call TRBD2 (7 bases). The CDR3 totals 14 residues. Germline CDR1 and CDR2: GTSNPN and SVGIG (reference sequence). The ends were cut back, 3 bases at V and 4 bases at J, with 16 bases in the middle.

The chain has TRBV5-1 and TRBJ2-1; D might be TRBD1 or TRBD2, each matching 5 bases. This CDR3 comprises 16 residues. V lost 0 bases and J 7 bases, leaving 17 bases between the germline ends. In germline, CDR1 is SGHRS, CDR2 YFSETQ. CDR3 region: CASSLGAGSIANEQFF. The CDR3 DNA reads TGCGCCAGCAGCTTGGGGGCAGGGAGCATAGCGAATGAGCAGTTCTTC.

The chain carries TRBV14 and TRBJ2-2; weak D call: TRBD1 (6 bases). In germline, CDR1 is SGHDN, CDR2 FVKESK. This CDR3 contains 14 residues. The V end lost 3 bases, the J end lost 7 bases, and 12 bases lay between the germline ends. The CDR3 sequence is CASSHRTGFGELFF. In DNA form, the CDR3 reads TGTGCCAGCAGCCACCGCACAGGGTTCGGGGAGCTGTTTTTT.

This chain uses TRBV7-9 with TRBJ1-1; D is unresolved. The V and J ends lost 1 base and 3 bases respectively, with 18 bases between them. The CDR3 spans 17 residues. Germline V gene lookup returns CDR1 SEHNR and CDR2 FQNEAQ (reference sequence). This CDR3 reads CASSLGVYARSDTEAFF. Here the CDR3 DNA reads TGTGCCAGCAGCTTAGGCGTGTATGCTCGCTCGGACACTGAAGCTTTCTTT.

V is TRBV5-1 and J is TRBJ1-6; tentatively, D is TRBD1 (6 bases). The CDR3 is made up of 16 amino acids. The V gene lost 1 base and the J gene lost 7 bases, with 15 bases spanning the gap. Per the germline V gene, CDR1 is SGHRS and CDR2 is YFSETQ. DNA for the CDR3: TGCGCCAGCAGCTTGACTTCGGGACAAGTGAATTCACCCCTCCACTTT. This codes for CASSLTSGQVNSPLHF.

V usage is TRBV5-6 and J usage is TRBJ1-1; D is unresolved. The CDR3 sequence is 12 residues long. Germline V lookup: CDR1 SGHDT, CDR2 YYEEEE. The V gene lost 7 bases and the J gene lost 0 bases, with 7 bases spanning the gap. The CDR3 loop is CASAELNTEAFF. CDR3 DNA sequence: TGTGCCAGCGCCGAGTTGAACACTGAAGCTTTCTTT.

V gene TRBV5-1 combines with J gene TRBJ1-1; perhaps TRBD1 as D (6 bases). From germline, CDR1 is SGHRS and CDR2 YFSETQ. CDR3 length: 16 residues. V gave up 4 bases and J gave up 1 base, with 17 bases separating them. The CDR3 region is CASSGRDTLANTEAFF. Here the CDR3 DNA reads TGCGCCAGCAGCGGCCGGGACACTCTTGCGAACACTGAAGCTTTCTTT.

V usage is TRBV5-1 and J usage is TRBJ1-2; D is uncertain. The CDR3 length is 15 residues. V was clipped by 0 bases and J by 4 bases, with 13 bases between them. The germline CDR1 and CDR2 sequences are SGHRS and YFSETQ. CDR3 sequence: CASSLAGNEAYGYTF. For the CDR3, the DNA is TGCGCCAGCAGCTTGGCGGGGAACGAGGCCTATGGCTACACCTTC.

This clone was seen once. The chain has TRBV30 and TRBJ1-5; D remains ambiguous. There are 15 residues in the CDR3. V lost 0 bases, J lost 4 bases, and 13 bases lay in between. CDR1 and CDR2 from the germline V gene are GTSNPN and SVGIG (reference sequence). CDR3 amino acids: CAWSVGLTTNQPQHF. The CDR3 DNA is TGTGCCTGGAGTGTAGGCCTAACAACAAATCAGCCCCAGCATTTT.

A few counts support this clone. This rearrangement joins TRBV2 to TRBJ2-7, with 7 nucleotides matching TRBD1. Germline trimming cut 6 bases from V and 0 bases from J; bases unmatched to any gene: 5. The CDR3 extends over 14 amino acids. Germline V gene lookup returns CDR1 SNHLY and CDR2 FYNNEI. CDR3 in amino acids: CASRGDSRSYEQYV. The CDR3 DNA sequence: TGTGCCAGCAGGGGGGACAGCCGCTCCTACGAGCAGTACGTC.

This clone has more than one count but fewer than ten. The genes are TRBV5-1 and TRBJ2-3; 12 bases line up with TRBD2. Germline V CDR1 and CDR2: SGHRS, YFSETQ. V dropped 2 bases and J dropped 2; count of bases not matched to a gene: 3. CDR3 length: 16 residues. The DNA of the CDR3 is TGCGCCAGCAGCTTCACTAGCGGGAGGTCCACAGATACGCAGTATTTT. It specifies CASSFTSGRSTDTQYF.

The chain carries TRBV11-2 and TRBJ2-5; D remains unclear. The CDR3 contains 14 residues. Trimming took off 1 base at V and 0 bases at J, with 6 bases between the two ends. The germline V gene encodes CDR1 SGHAT and CDR2 FQNNGV. CDR3 DNA: TGTGCCAGCAGCTTAGGGCAGTACCAAGAGACCCAGTACTTC. As protein: CASSLGQYQETQYF.

J is TRBJ1-5 and V is TRBV28; D gene unclear. The ends were cut back, 4 bases at V and 0 bases at J, with 7 bases in the middle. The CDR3 consists of 14 residues. Germline V gene lookup returns CDR1 MDHEN and CDR2 SYDVKM. This CDR3 is CASSSPSSNQPQHF. The CDR3 bases are TGTGCCAGCAGTTCCCCCAGTAGCAATCAGCCCCAGCATTTT.

This chain uses TRBV19 with TRBJ1-1; TRBD1 is a possible D gene (5 bases). Trimming cost V 6 bases and J 3 bases, with 8 bases left between them. The CDR3 is 12 amino acids. In germline, CDR1 is LNHDA, CDR2 SQIVND (reference sequence). CDR3 in DNA: TGTGCCAGTAGCAGGGTTTACACTGAAGCTTTCTTT. Translated: CASSRVYTEAFF. The full variable domain, completed using reference TRBV19 and TRBJ1-1, is DGGITQSPKYLFRKEGQNVTLSCEQNLNHDAMYWYRQDPGQGLRLIYYSQIVNDFQKGDIAEGYSVSREKKESFPLTVTSAQKNPTAFYLCASSRVYTEAFFGQGTRLTVV.

V and J are TRBV19 and TRBJ2-7; a possible D gene is TRBD1 (6 bases). This CDR3 contains 15 residues. V lost 4 bases and J 0 bases, leaving 13 bases between the germline ends. Germline assignment: CDR1 LNHDA and CDR2 SQIVND (reference sequence). Here the CDR3 DNA reads TGTGCCAGTAGTAAAGCAGGGGACGTCTCCTACGAGCAGTACTTC. Amino acids: CASSKAGDVSYEQYF.

The count of this clone is one. The genes are TRBV4-2 and TRBJ1-4; 7 positions match TRBD1. Per the germline V gene, CDR1 is LGHNA and CDR2 is YNFKEQ. This CDR3 region has 17 residues. V lost 3 bases and J lost 5; bases outside the gene matches: 12. In DNA, the CDR3 is TGTGCCAGCAGCCAGACAGGGTATTCGGAAGGAAATGAAAAACTGTTTTTT. Translated: CASSQTGYSEGNEKLFF.